The 32 T cell receptor beta chains below all came from one sample that was sequenced in a study of glioma-infiltrating T cells after dendritic cell vaccination. This sample's time point: after dendritic cell vaccination, including at tumor progression/relapse. Sequencing was performed with immunoSEQ multiplex PCR; in TCRdb, only in-frame clones are kept and a portion is missing. The profile covers roughly 88,000 clones, with about 81% appearing a single time and approximately 2% taken by the ten largest. The specimen was blood, collected after dendritic cell vaccination. The receptor set was obtained from a human donor with glioblastoma.

The rearrangement uses TRBV5-1 and TRBJ2-2, with D tentatively TRBD1 (6 bases). The CDR3 runs 14 residues. With 7 bases removed from V and 2 bases from J, the gap between germline ends came to 12 bases. Germline CDR1 and CDR2: SGHRS and YFSETQ. In nucleotides, the CDR3 is TGCGCCAGCTCAGGACAGATTAACACCGGGGAGCTGTTTTTT. This translates into CASSGQINTGELFF.

Written as DNA, the CDR3 is TGTGCCAGCAGTATGCCGGGACAGCGTAACTATGGCTACACCTTC. It translates to CASSMPGQRNYGYTF. This chain connects TRBV6-6 to TRBJ1-2, with TRBD1 matching 7 bases. V shed 5 bases and J 1 base; nucleotides not matched to a gene: 7. Germline V gives CDR1 MNHNY, CDR2 SVGAGI (reference sequence). This CDR3 has 15 residues.

The chain uses TRBV7-2 and TRBJ1-1; D is uncertain. V was clipped by 4 bases and J by 2 bases, with 14 bases between them. Germline lookup yields CDR1 SGHTA and CDR2 FQGNSA. The CDR3 is 15 amino acids. CDR3 residues: CASSYSHLPNTEAFF. The CDR3 DNA follows: TGTGCCAGCAGCTACAGCCACCTCCCCAACACTGAAGCTTTCTTT.

The V call is TRBV6-1, the J call TRBJ2-7; D possibly corresponds to TRBD1 (6 bases). The V and J ends lost 6 bases and 6 bases respectively, with 12 bases between them. The CDR3 totals 12 residues. CDR1 and CDR2 (germline): MNHNS, SASEGT. The CDR3 region has the DNA TGTGCCAGCAGCCGAAGACAGGCCGAGCAGTACTTC. The encoded protein is CASSRRQAEQYF.

V and J are TRBV11-1 and TRBJ2-5; 12 bases match TRBD2. V was clipped by 1 base and J by 2 bases; unmatched bases: 2. CDR3 length: 16 amino acids. Germline V CDR1 and CDR2: SGHAT, FQDESV (reference sequence). This chain's CDR3 is CASSLGTSGEQETQYF. The CDR3, as DNA: TGTGCCAGCAGCTTAGGGACTAGCGGGGAACAAGAGACCCAGTACTTC.

This chain connects TRBV5-6 to TRBJ1-3; maybe TRBD1 (5 bases). Germline CDR1 SGHDT, CDR2 YYEEEE. CDR3 length: 16 residues. The germline V and J ends were trimmed by 2 bases and 7 bases, with 19 bases remaining between them. CDR3 DNA: TGTGCCAGCAGCTTCAAGGGGATTATGATGCGGAACACCATATATTTT. Encoded protein: CASSFKGIMMRNTIYF.

The chain carries TRBV2 and TRBJ2-3, with 7 nucleotides matching TRBD1. Per the germline V gene, CDR1 is SNHLY and CDR2 is FYNNEI. The CDR3 is 15 residues long. Trimming took 7 bases from V and 2 from J; bases not matched to a gene: 9. As DNA, the CDR3 is TGTGCCAGCACAGGGGGTGCGCTACCCACAGATACGCAGTATTTT. Protein sequence: CASTGGALPTDTQYF.

V is TRBV6-5 and J is TRBJ1-2, with 8 bases matching TRBD1. V shed 8 bases and J 8 bases; nucleotides not matched to a gene: 7. The CDR3 is 12 residues long. Germline V gives CDR1 MNHEY, CDR2 SVGAGI. The CDR3 DNA reads TGTGCCAGCCAGCAGGGGGCTGGAGGCTACACCTTC. Amino acids: CASQQGAGGYTF.

The chain couples TRBV2 to TRBJ2-1, with D perhaps TRBD2 (6 bases). The length of the CDR3 is 13 residues. Trimming shortened V by 2 bases and J by 5 bases, and 7 bases separated the two germline ends. CDR1 is SNHLY, CDR2 FYNNEI, per germline. The CDR3 loop reads CASSERENNEQFF. The CDR3 coding sequence is TGTGCCAGCAGTGAACGGGAGAACAATGAGCAGTTCTTC.

J is TRBJ2-1 and V is TRBV5-1, with D possibly being TRBD1 (6 bases). Trimming took off 3 bases at V and 9 bases at J, with 10 bases between the two ends. The germline V gene encodes CDR1 SGHRS and CDR2 YFSETQ. The CDR3 runs 12 residues. CDR3 residues: CASSWDISEQFF. As DNA, the CDR3 is TGCGCCAGCAGCTGGGACATTAGTGAGCAGTTCTTC.

Remarks on this clone: This CDR3 fails to terminate in the conserved phenylalanine or tryptophan, so it likely reflects a read error. This chain connects TRBV7-2 to TRBJ1-2; D remains ambiguous. This CDR3 has 14 amino acids. From germline, CDR1 is SGHTA and CDR2 FQGNSA. Deletions cut 1 base from V and 0 bases from J, with 6 bases between. The CDR3 DNA is TGTGCCAGCAGCTTAGGGCAGACTAACTATGGCTACACCCTC. It yields the protein CASSLGQTNYGYTL.

The CDR3 spells CASSVGPGGNTEAFF. The CDR3 nucleotides read TGTGCCAGCAGCGTAGGACCGGGAGGGAACACTGAAGCTTTCTTT. V is TRBV5-6 and J is TRBJ1-1; D ambiguous. CDR3 length: 15 amino acids. The germline gives CDR1 SGHDT, CDR2 YYEEEE. Deletions cut 4 bases from V and 1 base from J, with 14 bases between.

The chain is built from TRBV5-1 and TRBJ2-7, with 9 bases identical to TRBD1. V shed 1 base, J shed 3 bases, and the junction held 2 bases outside the gene matches. The CDR3 has 14 residues. CDR1 and CDR2 from the germline V gene are SGHRS and YFSETQ. CDR3 in amino acids: CASSLSGQGYEQYF. The CDR3 DNA is TGCGCCAGCAGCTTGTCGGGACAGGGCTACGAGCAGTACTTC.

The chain combines TRBV2 with TRBJ2-6, with 11 positions matching TRBD2. The V and J ends lost 4 bases and 0 bases, in that order; junction bases with no gene match: 5. This CDR3 region has 18 residues. Germline values: CDR1 SNHLY, CDR2 FYNNEI. CDR3 sequence: CASSARSGGVSGANVLTF. The DNA of the CDR3 is TGTGCCAGCAGTGCCCGTAGCGGGGGGGTCTCTGGGGCCAACGTCCTGACTTTC.

The chain is built from TRBV9 and TRBJ2-5; 7 nucleotides align to TRBD1. Germline values: CDR1 SGDLS, CDR2 YYNGEE. CDR3 size: 14 residues. The junction had 7 bases not matched to a gene; V was cut back by 4 bases and J by 4 bases. The CDR3 coding sequence is TGTGCCAGCAGCTCACGACAGGGCGCAGAGACCCAGTACTTC. As protein: CASSSRQGAETQYF.

V gene TRBV19 combines with J gene TRBJ1-1; D not certain. The CDR3 length is 13 residues. The germline CDR1 and CDR2 sequences are LNHDA and SQIVND (reference sequence). V lost 4 bases, J lost 3 bases, and 9 bases lay in between. The chain's CDR3 is CASSTQMDTEAFF. The DNA for the CDR3 is TGTGCCAGTAGTACCCAGATGGACACTGAAGCTTTCTTT.

This clone was counted a few times. The genes are TRBV2 and TRBJ1-1; a weak D match, TRBD1 (6 bases). CDR3 length equals 13 residues. V lost 6 bases to trimming and J lost 1 base, with 9 bases between them. Per the germline V gene, CDR1 is SNHLY and CDR2 is FYNNEI. The CDR3 sequence is CASSGQPNTEAFF. The CDR3 DNA reads TGTGCCAGCAGCGGACAGCCGAACACTGAAGCTTTCTTT.

The genes are TRBV5-4 and TRBJ2-3, with no clear D. Germline-derived CDR1 and CDR2 are SGHNT and YYREEE (reference sequence). This CDR3 is built from 12 residues. V dropped 6 bases and J dropped 10 bases, with 15 bases sitting between them. The CDR3 spells CASNPLGQAQYF. CDR3 in DNA: TGTGCCAGCAACCCTCTTGGGCAGGCGCAGTATTTT.

The CDR3 DNA follows: TGTGCCAGCAGTGGATCCGGGACTCCAGTCGGGTACGAGCAGTACTTC. As protein: CASSGSGTPVGYEQYF. The chain links TRBV6-1 to TRBJ2-7; D is perhaps TRBD2 (6 bases). There are 16 residues in the CDR3. Trimming stripped 4 bases from V and 4 bases from J, with 20 bases between. The germline V gene encodes CDR1 MNHNS and CDR2 SASEGT.

The rearrangement joins TRBV19 to TRBJ2-5; 7 bases are a match to TRBD1. The germline V gene encodes CDR1 LNHDA and CDR2 SQIVND (reference sequence). The CDR3 covers 13 residues. J lost 2 bases, V lost 9 bases, and 6 bases had no gene match. The chain's CDR3 is CASRDSLQETQYF. The CDR3 region has the DNA TGTGCCAGCCGGGACAGCCTACAAGAGACCCAGTACTTC.

The chain employs TRBV6-5 and TRBJ2-7; 10 nucleotides line up with TRBD1. In germline, CDR1 is MNHEY, CDR2 SVGAGI. The CDR3 consists of 15 residues. V was clipped by 6 bases and J by 0 bases; unmatched bases: 5. In DNA, the CDR3 is TGTGCCAGCAGCCCCCGGACAGGGGGCTCCTACGAGCAGTACGTC. Amino acids: CASSPRTGGSYEQYV.

J is TRBJ1-2 and V is TRBV13, with 7 bases aligning to TRBD1. V dropped 5 bases and J dropped 4; count of bases not matched to a gene: 10. Germline CDR1 is PRHDT and CDR2 is FYEKMQ (reference sequence). This CDR3 comprises 15 residues. The DNA of the CDR3 is TGTGCCAGCAGCACCCCTAGCCGGGACAGCTATGGCTACACCTTC. It specifies CASSTPSRDSYGYTF.

This clone came up once. This chain connects TRBV6-4 to TRBJ2-2; 7 bases map to TRBD2. Germline assignment: CDR1 MRHNA and CDR2 SNTAGT. CDR3 length: 14 residues. The V segment lost 4 bases and the J segment 3 bases; nucleotides outside the gene matches: 2. CDR3 residues: CASSVAGDTGELFF. CDR3 sequence (DNA): TGTGCCAGCAGTGTTGCGGGGGACACCGGGGAGCTGTTTTTT.

In its sample, this clone was seen many times. The chain is built from TRBV6-5 and TRBJ2-5, with 10 bases identical to TRBD2. Looked up from germline, CDR1 is MNHEY and CDR2 is SVGAGI. The CDR3 is made up of 15 amino acids. J was trimmed by 5 bases and V by 2 bases; bases with no gene match: 5. The CDR3 here is CASSYLAGAVETQYF. For the CDR3, the DNA is TGTGCCAGCAGTTACCTAGCGGGGGCAGTCGAGACCCAGTACTTC.

The CDR3 region is CASSPGQHGYTF. The CDR3 DNA is TGTGCCAGCAGCCCGGGACAACATGGCTACACCTTC. The chain couples TRBV6-5 to TRBJ1-2, with D maybe TRBD1 (6 bases). Trimming removed 6 bases from V and 6 bases from J, with 11 bases in between. The germline CDR1 and CDR2 sequences are MNHEY and SVGAGI. CDR3 length: 12 residues.

This clone was seen more than once but under ten times. This chain uses TRBV19 with TRBJ1-3, with D tentatively TRBD1 (5 bases). CDR1 and CDR2 from the germline V gene are LNHDA and SQIVND (reference sequence). Trimming took 3 bases from V and 0 from J, leaving 12 bases between them. This CDR3 contains 16 residues. CDR3 residues: CASSIWGLSSGNTIYF. As DNA, the CDR3 is TGTGCCAGTAGTATCTGGGGACTCAGCTCTGGAAACACCATATATTTT.

J is TRBJ2-1 and V is TRBV19; 14 bases are a match to TRBD2. CDR1 is LNHDA, CDR2 SQIVND, per germline (reference sequence). This CDR3 region has 16 residues. Trimming removed 5 bases from V and 8 bases from J; junction bases left unmatched: 8. CDR3 sequence (DNA): TGTGCCAGTAGTGCCAGGACTAGCGGGAGGACCGATGAGCAGTTCTTC. This encodes CASSARTSGRTDEQFF. Filled out from reference TRBV19 and TRBJ2-1, the complete variable domain reads DGGITQSPKYLFRKEGQNVTLSCEQNLNHDAMYWYRQDPGQGLRLIYYSQIVNDFQKGDIAEGYSVSREKKESFPLTVTSAQKNPTAFYLCASSARTSGRTDEQFFGPGTRLTVL.

V usage is TRBV6-6 and J usage is TRBJ1-5; D unclear. This CDR3 is built from 14 residues. Germline V gives CDR1 MNHNY, CDR2 SVGAGI (reference sequence). V shed 7 bases and J shed 0 bases, with 10 bases lying between them. For the CDR3, the DNA is TGTGCCAGCACTGCCGGGTATAGCAATCAGCCCCAGCATTTT. Protein product: CASTAGYSNQPQHF.

The V call is TRBV18, the J call TRBJ1-1; 10 positions match TRBD1. The CDR3 consists of 17 residues. Germline loops: CDR1 KGHSH, CDR2 LQKENI. The trim removed 5 bases at V and 4 bases at J, leaving 13 bases unmatched. CDR3 sequence reads: CASSSTTGGGFGTEAFF. The CDR3, as DNA: TGTGCCAGCTCATCGACGACAGGGGGCGGGTTTGGCACTGAAGCTTTCTTT.

This clone was detected only once. The V call is TRBV5-6, the J call TRBJ2-7; D is unresolved. Germline assignment: CDR1 SGHDT and CDR2 YYEEEE. The CDR3 is 13 residues long. Trimming left V 4 bases short and J 5 bases short, with 13 bases between. As DNA, the CDR3 is TGTGCCAGCAGCCGATTCAGAGGAGACGAGCAGTACGTC. Translation gives CASSRFRGDEQYV.

The V and J genes are TRBV6-1 and TRBJ2-2; D is uncertain. The CDR3 is 13 residues long. Looked up from germline, CDR1 is MNHNS and CDR2 is SASEGT. With 3 bases removed from V and 2 bases from J, the gap between germline ends came to 4 bases. The CDR3 sequence is CASSDRNTGELFF. The CDR3 nucleotides read TGTGCCAGCAGTGACAGAAACACCGGGGAGCTGTTTTTT.

CDR3 region: CASSLLGQNYGYTF. The CDR3 DNA follows: TGTGCCAGCAGCTTATTGGGACAGAACTATGGCTACACCTTC. The chain has TRBV7-2 and TRBJ1-2; TRBD1 agrees at 7 bases. This CDR3 region has 14 residues. Per the germline V gene, CDR1 is SGHTA and CDR2 is FQGNSA. The V segment lost 2 bases and the J segment 2 bases; nucleotides outside the gene matches: 2.